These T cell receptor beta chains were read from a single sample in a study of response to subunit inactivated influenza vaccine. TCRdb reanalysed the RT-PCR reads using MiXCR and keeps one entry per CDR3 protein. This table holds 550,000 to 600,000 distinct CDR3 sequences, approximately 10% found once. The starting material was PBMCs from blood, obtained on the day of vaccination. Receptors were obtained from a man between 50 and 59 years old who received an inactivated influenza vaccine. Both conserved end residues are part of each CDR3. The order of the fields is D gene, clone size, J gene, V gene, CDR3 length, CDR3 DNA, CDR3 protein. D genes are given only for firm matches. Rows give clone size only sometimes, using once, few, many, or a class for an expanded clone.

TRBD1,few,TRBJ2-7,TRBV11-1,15,TGTGCCAGCAGAGACGGGACAGGGGGACCCTACGAGCAGTACTTC,CASRDGTGGPYEQYF
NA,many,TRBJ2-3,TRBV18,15,TGTGCCAGCTCACCTTCGGAGGTGGGGCCAGATACGCAGTATTTT,CASSPSEVGPDTQYF
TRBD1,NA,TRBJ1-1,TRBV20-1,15,TGCAGTGCTCCGCCGGGGTCAGGGGGCAACACTGAAGCTTTCTTT,CSAPPGSGGNTEAFF
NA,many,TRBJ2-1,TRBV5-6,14,TGTGCCAGCAGCTTTCGGGGGACTTACAATGAGCAGTTCTTC,CASSFRGTYNEQFF
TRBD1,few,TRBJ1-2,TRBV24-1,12,TGTGCCACCAGTGATGACAGGGCTGGCTACACCTTC,CATSDDRAGYTF
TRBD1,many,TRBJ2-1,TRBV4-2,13,TGTGCCAGCAGCCATCGACAGGGGGATGAGCAGTTCTTC,CASSHRQGDEQFF
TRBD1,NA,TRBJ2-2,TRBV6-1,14,TGTGCCAGCAGACTTGGACAGGCCACCGGGGAGCTGTTTTTT,CASRLGQATGELFF
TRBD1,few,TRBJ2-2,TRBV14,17,TGTGCCAGCAGCCGAGATACCGGGACAGGGGTCACCGGGGAGCTGTTTTTT,CASSRDTGTGVTGELFF
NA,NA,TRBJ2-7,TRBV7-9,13,TGTGCCCTACTAGGGGGGTTTCGGTACGAGCAGTACTTC,CALLGGFRYEQYF
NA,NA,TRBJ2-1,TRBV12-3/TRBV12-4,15,TGTGCCAGCAGTTTAGATGGGGTGTCCTACAATGAGCAGTTCTTC,CASSLDGVSYNEQFF
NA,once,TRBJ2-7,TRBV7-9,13,TGTGCCAGCGGATTTTCCGGAGATGACGAGCAGTACTTC,CASGFSGDDEQYF
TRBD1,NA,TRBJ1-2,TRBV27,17,TGTGCCAGCAGTTTACGACACAGGGGGCTCTCGAACTATGGCTACACCTTC,CASSLRHRGLSNYGYTF
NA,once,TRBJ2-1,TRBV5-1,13,TGCGCCAGCAGCTTGGTTAGCGCGAATGAGCAGTTCTTC,CASSLVSANEQFF
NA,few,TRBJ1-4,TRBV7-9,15,TGTGCCAGCAACCGGGAGGGACTCTTAAATGAAAAACTGTTTTTT,CASNREGLLNEKLFF
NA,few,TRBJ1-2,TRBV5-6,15,TGTGCCAGCAGCTTGGTTCTGACAGCACACTATGGCTACACCTTC,CASSLVLTAHYGYTF
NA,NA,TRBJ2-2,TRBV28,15,TGTGCCAGCACCTACCGGCTAGCTAACACCGGGGAGCTGTTTTTT,CASTYRLANTGELFF